These 5 T cell receptor beta chains were sequenced from one sample in a study of T cell responses to AZD1222 COVID-19 vaccine. The method was immunoSEQ multiplex PCR; TCRdb's version includes in-frame clones alone and lacks a portion of them. The sample comprises approximately 120,000 clones, more than 70% of which are singletons, and more than 4% rests with the top ten. The sample was peripheral blood, taken on day 0 of AZD1222 vaccination. The receptors originated from an adult in good health.

The rearrangement joins TRBV12-3 or TRBV12-4 to TRBJ1-1; D ambiguous. This CDR3 region has 12 residues. V lost 2 bases, J lost 4 bases, and 5 bases lay in between. This CDR3 reads CASSLSVTEAFF. The CDR3 DNA reads as TGTGCCAGCAGTTTATCAGTCACTGAAGCTTTCTTT.

V and J are TRBV30 and TRBJ2-1, with D perhaps assigned TRBD1 or TRBD2 (6 bases each). V was cut by 5 bases and J by 1 base, with 15 bases left in between. CDR3 length equals 15 residues. Germline V gene sequence: CDR1 GTSNPN, CDR2 SVGIG (reference sequence). CDR3 residues: CAWLKGGLSYNEQFF. The CDR3 DNA follows: TGTGCCTGGCTTAAGGGGGGACTTTCCTACAATGAGCAGTTCTTC.

V and J are TRBV29-1 and TRBJ1-2, with D uncertain. The V end lost 0 bases, the J end lost 7 bases, and 12 bases lay between the germline ends. Looked up from germline, CDR1 is SQVTM and CDR2 is ANQGSEA. The CDR3 extends over 13 amino acids. For the CDR3, the DNA is TGCAGCGTTGAAGATCTGCCAGGTGGTGGCTACACCTTC. It is translated as CSVEDLPGGGYTF.

This chain uses TRBV18 with TRBJ1-2; maybe TRBD1 (5 bases). This CDR3 region has 13 residues. The V end lost 2 bases, the J end lost 4 bases, and 8 bases lay between the germline ends. Germline V gene sequence: CDR1 KGHSH, CDR2 LQKENI. The CDR3 DNA reads as TGTGCCAGCTCACCATGGGGGAGCTATGGCTACACCTTC. Translation gives CASSPWGSYGYTF.

CDR3 sequence: CASSTDSPSEQFF. The DNA of the CDR3 is TGTGCCAGCAGTACCGACAGCCCAAGTGAGCAGTTCTTC. V is TRBV6-6 and J is TRBJ2-1, with D possibly TRBD1 on 5 matching bases. CDR3 length: 13 amino acids. CDR1 and CDR2 (germline): MNHNY, SVGAGI (reference sequence). V shed 5 bases and J shed 9 bases, with 14 bases lying between them.